A selection of T cell receptor beta chains follows, all from one sample in a study of cytomegalovirus exposure and HLA in healthy donors. The assay was immunoSEQ multiplex PCR, and TCRdb's table has in-frame clones only and misses some. The table has approximately 160,000 clones, roughly 75% seen once. Sequenced material: PBMCs. The source is a male donor in good health and CMV-seronegative. CDR3s include the opening cysteine and the closing phenylalanine or tryptophan. D genes are given only for firm matches. Rows may omit the clone size; those that give it use once, few, many or a size class.

D: .; size: .; J: TRBJ2-6; V: TRBV12-5; CDR3: CASGLPRTGSGANVLTF; DNA: TGTGCTAGTGGTTTGCCTCGAACAGGGTCCGGGGCCAACGTCCTGACTTTC
D: .; size: .; J: TRBJ2-1; V: TRBV19; CDR3: CASSIELALNEQFF; DNA: TGTGCCAGTAGTATAGAGCTAGCGCTCAATGAGCAGTTCTTC
D: .; size: few; J: TRBJ2-5; V: TRBV5-8; CDR3: CASSLLGQREETQYF; DNA: TGTGCCAGCAGCCTCCTAGGACAGAGAGAAGAGACCCAGTACTTC
D: TRBD2; size: .; J: TRBJ2-1; V: TRBV4-1; CDR3: CASSQMGLQFF; DNA: TGCGCCAGCAGCCAGATGGGACTACAGTTCTTC
D: TRBD1; size: .; J: TRBJ2-5; V: TRBV7-8; CDR3: CASSLWAGGSETQYF; DNA: TGTGCCAGCAGCTTGTGGGCAGGGGGATCAGAGACCCAGTACTTC
D: .; size: .; J: TRBJ1-6; V: TRBV29-1; CDR3: CSIAQGNNSPLHF; DNA: TGCAGCATCGCCCAGGGAAATAATTCACCCCTCCACTTT
D: TRBD1; size: .; J: TRBJ1-5; V: TRBV9; CDR3: CASSRGQGSNQPQHF; DNA: TGTGCCAGCAGCAGGGGACAGGGCAGCAATCAGCCCCAGCATTTT
D: .; size: .; J: TRBJ2-3; V: TRBV11-2; CDR3: CASGAAGGRISTQYF; DNA: TGTGCCAGCGGGGCCGCAGGGGGGAGAATAAGTACGCAGTATTTT
D: TRBD2; size: once; J: TRBJ2-7; V: TRBV23-1; CDR3: CASSPSGNYEQYF; DNA: TGCGCCAGCAGCCCCAGCGGGAACTACGAGCAGTACTTC
D: .; size: once; J: TRBJ1-1; V: TRBV28; CDR3: CASSPYTQGRDEAFF; DNA: TGTGCCAGCAGTCCATATACGCAGGGGCGCGATGAAGCTTTCTTT
D: .; size: .; J: TRBJ1-1; V: TRBV6-1; CDR3: CASSAGWTEAFF; DNA: TGTGCCAGCAGTGCGGGTTGGACTGAAGCTTTCTTT
D: .; size: few; J: TRBJ2-7; V: TRBV7-2; CDR3: CASSLDSTVTYEQYF; DNA: TGTGCCAGCAGCTTAGATTCGACAGTCACCTACGAGCAGTACTTC
D: TRBD1; size: .; J: TRBJ1-1; V: TRBV6-5; CDR3: CASSYPNRGITEAFF; DNA: TGTGCCAGCAGTTATCCGAACAGGGGCATCACTGAAGCTTTCTTT
D: TRBD1; size: .; J: TRBJ1-2; V: TRBV28; CDR3: CASSAPGTAALLYGYTF; DNA: TGTGCCAGCAGTGCCCCCGGGACAGCCGCTTTACTTTATGGCTACACCTTC
D: .; size: .; J: TRBJ2-5; V: TRBV28; CDR3: CASSSQAETQYF; DNA: TGTGCCAGCAGTTCACAGGCGGAGACCCAGTACTTC
D: TRBD2; size: .; J: TRBJ2-1; V: TRBV28; CDR3: CAMPGLAGSSYNEQFF; DNA: TGTGCCATGCCGGGACTAGCGGGAAGCTCCTACAATGAGCAGTTCTTC
D: .; size: .; J: TRBJ2-1; V: TRBV7-2; CDR3: CASSSTGSNEQFF; DNA: TGTGCCAGCAGCTCCACAGGGTCCAATGAGCAGTTCTTC
D: .; size: .; J: TRBJ2-2; V: TRBV19; CDR3: CASSIDGEAGELFF; DNA: TGTGCCAGTAGTATAGATGGCGAGGCCGGGGAGCTGTTTTTT
D: TRBD1; size: .; J: TRBJ2-6; V: TRBV18; CDR3: CASSPYRGSFNVLTF; DNA: TGTGCCAGCTCCCCTTACAGGGGCTCCTTCAACGTCCTGACTTTC
D: .; size: .; J: TRBJ2-7; V: TRBV7-9; CDR3: CASSLGPDRSSYEQYF; DNA: TGTGCCAGCAGCTTAGGACCCGACAGGAGCTCCTACGAGCAGTACTTC
D: .; size: .; J: TRBJ1-5; V: TRBV27; CDR3: CASGQPNQPQHF; DNA: TGTGCCAGCGGACAGCCCAATCAGCCCCAGCATTTT
D: .; size: .; J: TRBJ2-3; V: TRBV7-6; CDR3: CASSSSTDTQYF; DNA: TGTGCCAGCAGCTCAAGCACAGATACGCAGTATTTT
D: TRBD1; size: .; J: TRBJ1-2; V: TRBV9; CDR3: CASSVGQGKGNYGYTF; DNA: TGTGCCAGCAGCGTAGGACAGGGGAAGGGTAACTATGGCTACACCTTC
D: TRBD2; size: once; J: TRBJ2-1; V: TRBV28; CDR3: CASSPAGTSRFNEQFF; DNA: TGTGCCAGCAGTCCAGCCGGGACTAGCAGGTTTAATGAGCAGTTCTTC
D: .; size: .; J: TRBJ2-3; V: TRBV5-1; CDR3: CASSPTRDTQYF; DNA: TGCGCCAGCAGCCCGACTAGGGATACGCAGTATTTT
D: TRBD1; size: once; J: TRBJ1-4; V: TRBV30; CDR3: CAWSGTGGAFEKLFF; DNA: TGTGCCTGGAGTGGGACAGGGGGCGCTTTTGAAAAACTGTTTTTT
D: .; size: .; J: TRBJ2-7; V: TRBV5-6; CDR3: CASSLVSSYEQYF; DNA: TGTGCCAGCAGCTTGGTGTCCTCATACGAGCAGTACTTC
D: .; size: few; J: TRBJ2-7; V: TRBV7-2; CDR3: CASSLGGRREQYF; DNA: TGTGCCAGCAGCTTAGGGGGGAGGCGCGAGCAGTACTTC
D: .; size: .; J: TRBJ1-1; V: TRBV5-1; CDR3: CASSLGGFRAEAFF; DNA: TGCGCCAGCAGCTTGGGAGGGTTTAGGGCTGAAGCTTTCTTT
D: .; size: .; J: TRBJ1-4; V: TRBV19; CDR3: CASSASGQINEKLFF; DNA: TGTGCCAGTAGTGCTTCGGGACAAATTAATGAAAAACTGTTTTTT